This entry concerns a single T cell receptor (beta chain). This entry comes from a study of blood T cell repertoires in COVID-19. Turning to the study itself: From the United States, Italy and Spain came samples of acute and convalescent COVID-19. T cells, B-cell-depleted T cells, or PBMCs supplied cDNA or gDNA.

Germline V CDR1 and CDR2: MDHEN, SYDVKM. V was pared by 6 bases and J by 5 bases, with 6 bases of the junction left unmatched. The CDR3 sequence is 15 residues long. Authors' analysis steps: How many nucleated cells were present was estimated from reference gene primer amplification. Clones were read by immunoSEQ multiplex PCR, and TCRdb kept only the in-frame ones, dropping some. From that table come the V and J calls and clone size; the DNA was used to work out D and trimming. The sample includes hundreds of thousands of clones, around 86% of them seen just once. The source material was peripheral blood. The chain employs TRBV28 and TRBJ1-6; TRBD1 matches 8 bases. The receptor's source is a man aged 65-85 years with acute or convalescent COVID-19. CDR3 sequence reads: CASRATGVHNSPLHF. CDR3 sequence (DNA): TGTGCCAGCAGGGCGACAGGGGTCCATAATTCACCCCTCCACTTT.